This is a list of T cell receptor beta chains from one sample in a study of shared clonotypes between healthy human individuals. TCRdb keeps only in-frame clones here, not all; method: immunoSEQ multiplex PCR. This table holds millions of clones, about 95% found once. Sequencing used naive CD4+ T cells sorted from blood. These receptors were taken from a man aged 18 to 35 in good health. CDR3s include the opening cysteine and the closing phenylalanine or tryptophan. D genes are given only for firm matches. A row's size may be missing; if present it is once, few, many or a size class.

j_call,clone_size,v_call,d_call,cdr3_nt,cdr3_aa
TRBJ2-7,.,TRBV11-2,TRBD1,TGTGCCAGCAGCCACAACAGGGGACCCTACGAGCAGTACTTC,CASSHNRGPYEQYF
TRBJ1-1,.,TRBV18,.,TGTGCCAGCTCAACCCAATTGACGGGAAACACTGAAGCTTTCTTT,CASSTQLTGNTEAFF
TRBJ1-1,.,TRBV7-9,.,TGTGCCAGCAGCACTTACAGGGTAACGAACACTGAAGCTTTCTTT,CASSTYRVTNTEAFF
TRBJ1-6,once,TRBV7-8,TRBD1,TGTGCCAGCAGTTTTCCGACAGGGGGCAACTCACCCCTCCACTTT,CASSFPTGGNSPLHF
TRBJ2-1,.,TRBV4-1,.,TGCGCCAGCAGCCTTCTAGGACTACGACAGTTCTTC,CASSLLGLRQFF
TRBJ2-7,.,TRBV11-2,TRBD2,TGTGCCAGCAGCTTACTAGCGGGGGCACATTACGAGCAGTACTTC,CASSLLAGAHYEQYF
TRBJ1-5,.,TRBV19,.,TGTGCCAGTAGTAACGGTAGGAGAAAGGACAATCAGCCCCAGCATTTT,CASSNGRRKDNQPQHF
TRBJ2-1,once,TRBV27,TRBD2,TGTGCCAGCAGTTTGAGCGGGAGCTCCTACAATGAGCAGTTCTTC,CASSLSGSSYNEQFF
TRBJ2-6,.,TRBV18,.,TGTGCCATCACCAAAGACAGGCCCTCTGGGGCCAACGTCCTGACTTTC,CAITKDRPSGANVLTF
TRBJ1-1,.,TRBV30,.,TGTGCCTGGGGACAGCCGAACACTGAAGCTTTCTTT,CAWGQPNTEAFF
TRBJ2-7,.,TRBV11-2,TRBD2,TGTGCCAGCAGCTTAGACTCTCGGACTAGCGGGTACGCCTACGAGCAGTACTTC,CASSLDSRTSGYAYEQYF
TRBJ2-7,.,TRBV6-4,.,TGTGCCAGCAGTCTTTTGGAGGGGGCCGAGCAGTACTTC,CASSLLEGAEQYF
TRBJ2-3,.,TRBV19,TRBD2,TGTGCCAGTACCCGACTAGCGGGAGGGCTAACAGATACGCAGTATTTT,CASTRLAGGLTDTQYF
TRBJ1-2,.,TRBV9,.,TGTGCCAGCAGCCCCCAACCGGACTCTAACTATGGCTACACCTTC,CASSPQPDSNYGYTF
TRBJ2-3,.,TRBV5-1,.,TGCGCCAGCAGCATTCGACAGTCTAGCACAGATACGCAGTATTTT,CASSIRQSSTDTQYF
TRBJ2-3,.,TRBV5-1,TRBD1,TGCGCCAGCAGCGGGAGGACAGGGAGCACAGATACGCAGTATTTT,CASSGRTGSTDTQYF
TRBJ2-7,.,TRBV7-2,.,TGTGCCAGCAGCTTAGTCGGACAGACCTACGAGCAGTACTTC,CASSLVGQTYEQYF
TRBJ2-1,.,TRBV5-6,.,TGTGCCAGCAGCTTCCAGTTTGGCGGCGAAGGGAATGAGCAGTTCTTC,CASSFQFGGEGNEQFF
TRBJ2-1,.,TRBV7-9,TRBD1,TGTGCCAGCAGCTTCGGACTTGACAGGGTAGGTGAGCAGTTCTTC,CASSFGLDRVGEQFF
TRBJ1-1,once,TRBV27,.,TGTGCCAGCAGTACGACATCTAACACTGAAGCTTTCTTT,CASSTTSNTEAFF
TRBJ2-7,.,TRBV6-5,TRBD2,TGTGCCAGCAGTTACGGCGGGACTAGCGGCTCCTACGAGCAGTACTTC,CASSYGGTSGSYEQYF
TRBJ2-7,once,TRBV18,.,TGTGCCAGCTCACCAGCGGGTGACGAGCAGTACTTC,CASSPAGDEQYF
TRBJ2-3,.,TRBV9,.,TGTGCCAGCAGCGTAGTTGGAGGAGGTCTGACAGATACGCAGTATTTT,CASSVVGGGLTDTQYF
TRBJ1-2,.,TRBV29-1,TRBD1,TGCAGCGTCCGGGACAGGGGGAATATGAATGGCTACACCTTC,CSVRDRGNMNGYTF
TRBJ1-2,.,TRBV6-5,.,TGTGCCAGCAGCTCGGTCTCGTCGGTCTATGGCTACACCTTC,CASSSVSSVYGYTF
TRBJ1-2,once,TRBV10-3,.,TGTGCCATCAGATTTGCTACAGGCCTCTATGGCTACACCTTC,CAIRFATGLYGYTF
TRBJ1-2,once,TRBV10-2,TRBD1,TGCGCCAGCAGTGATCCCGGGACAGGGGTTTATGGCTACACCTTC,CASSDPGTGVYGYTF
TRBJ1-1,.,TRBV10-2,TRBD1,TGCGCCAGCAGTGAGCCTGACAGGGGGACGGTGGTTGCTTTCTTT,CASSEPDRGTVVAFF
TRBJ2-1,once,TRBV7-4,.,TGTGCCAGCAACAGAAGAAGCATGGGTTTCCAGTTCTTC,CASNRRSMGFQFF
TRBJ2-7,once,TRBV20-1,TRBD2,TGCAGTGCTAGAGATGGGACTAGCGCTAACTTC,CSARDGTSANF
TRBJ2-3,.,TRBV11-1,TRBD2,TGTGCCACCGCCCGGGGGGGCTCAGGTACGCAGTATTTT,CATARGGSGTQYF
TRBJ2-2,once,TRBV6-1,.,TGTGCCTCACAATACGGGACCCTCGGGGTCGGGGAGCTGTTTTTT,CASQYGTLGVGELFF
TRBJ2-3,once,TRBV10-1,TRBD2,TGCGCCAGCAGTTTGGGACTAGCGGGAGTGGATACGCAGTATTTT,CASSLGLAGVDTQYF
TRBJ2-7,.,TRBV9,TRBD2,TGTGCCAGCAGCGAGGGGATTGTAGGGACTAGTAAGGTCGAGCAGTACTTC,CASSEGIVGTSKVEQYF
TRBJ1-6,.,TRBV7-6,.,TGTGCCAGCAGCATCGGACAAGGGAATTCACCCCTCCACTTT,CASSIGQGNSPLHF
TRBJ1-2,.,TRBV6-5,TRBD1,TGTGCCAGCAGTTACGCAGGGGGGGCGGGCTATGGCTACACCTTC,CASSYAGGAGYGYTF
TRBJ2-4,.,TRBV6-6,.,TGTGCCAGCAGCCTGAGCGAGCCGGCCAAAAACATTCAGTACTTC,CASSLSEPAKNIQYF
TRBJ1-5,.,TRBV7-8,TRBD1,TGTGCCAGCAGCTCCGGGACAGTCAATCAGCCCCAGCATTTT,CASSSGTVNQPQHF
TRBJ2-5,.,TRBV7-9,.,TGTGCCAGCAGCTTATTTGGTGTCCAAGAGACCCAGTACTTC,CASSLFGVQETQYF
TRBJ2-3,.,TRBV28,.,TGTGCCAGCAGCCCCGGTGGGGAGGGCACAGATACGCAGTATTTT,CASSPGGEGTDTQYF
TRBJ2-5,.,TRBV6-5,.,TGTGCCAGCAGTTACTCCGAGTACACCGACCGGGAGACCCAGTACTTC,CASSYSEYTDRETQYF
TRBJ1-2,.,TRBV19,TRBD1,TGTGCCAGTAGTCCGGGGGACAGGCTAAACTATGGCTACACCTTC,CASSPGDRLNYGYTF
TRBJ2-1,.,TRBV7-2,.,TGTGCCAGCAGCCGACGACTCCCGAGCTCCTACAATGAGCAGTTCTTC,CASSRRLPSSYNEQFF
TRBJ1-4,.,TRBV6-6,.,TGTGCCAGCATCTCCCCGACCCTGTCGGGGAATGGAAAACTGTTTTTT,CASISPTLSGNGKLFF
TRBJ2-3,.,TRBV10-1,.,TGCGCCAGCAGTGAGTTTCGGGACCAAATCACAGATACGCAGTATTTT,CASSEFRDQITDTQYF
TRBJ1-1,.,TRBV5-1,.,TGCGCCAGCAGCTTGGAACACGCGGTGGCTGAAGCTTTCTTT,CASSLEHAVAEAFF
TRBJ1-3,.,TRBV5-6,.,TGTGCCAGCGCAGGGCGGAGCTCTGGAAACACCATATATTTT,CASAGRSSGNTIYF
TRBJ2-3,.,TRBV27,.,TGTGCCAGCAGTTTCGCAGGGAGTCGCACAGATACGCAGTATTTT,CASSFAGSRTDTQYF
TRBJ1-5,once,TRBV4-1,TRBD1,TGCGCCAGCAGCCAGAGACAGGGGGACCTCAGCAATCAGCCCCAGCATTTT,CASSQRQGDLSNQPQHF
TRBJ1-2,.,TRBV7-8,TRBD1,TGTGCCAGCAGGGCAGGGGGCTCCGACTATGGCTACACCTTC,CASRAGGSDYGYTF